The text below deals with one T cell receptor beta chain. The antigen is unknown. The PCR ran on 60 Vbeta and 13 Jbeta primers. The protocol was immunoSEQ multiplex PCR, while the TCRdb copy is restricted to in-frame clones and leaves out a portion. The table shows roughly 290,000 clones, with around nine tenths occurring only once. This specimen belongs to a study of cytomegalovirus exposure and HLA in healthy donors. Study-level findings and limits: Using the classifier, cytomegalovirus status was reportedly diagnosed with high specificity and sensitivity. TRBV6-2, TRBV6-3 and some other V segments were unresolvable in 87-base-pair reads.

Healthy people donating bone marrow made up the donors. Trimming took off 6 bases at V and 4 bases at J, with 12 bases between the two ends. CDR1 and CDR2 (germline): MNHEY, SVGAGI. This CDR3 contains 13 residues. The sequencing sample was made of PBMCs. The clonotype was recovered from a young woman in good health and CMV-seronegative. The J gene is TRBJ2-5, the V gene TRBV6-5, with D hard to call. Here the CDR3 reads CASSHSNAETQYF. CDR3 bases: TGTGCCAGCAGCCACTCGAACGCAGAGACCCAGTACTTC.